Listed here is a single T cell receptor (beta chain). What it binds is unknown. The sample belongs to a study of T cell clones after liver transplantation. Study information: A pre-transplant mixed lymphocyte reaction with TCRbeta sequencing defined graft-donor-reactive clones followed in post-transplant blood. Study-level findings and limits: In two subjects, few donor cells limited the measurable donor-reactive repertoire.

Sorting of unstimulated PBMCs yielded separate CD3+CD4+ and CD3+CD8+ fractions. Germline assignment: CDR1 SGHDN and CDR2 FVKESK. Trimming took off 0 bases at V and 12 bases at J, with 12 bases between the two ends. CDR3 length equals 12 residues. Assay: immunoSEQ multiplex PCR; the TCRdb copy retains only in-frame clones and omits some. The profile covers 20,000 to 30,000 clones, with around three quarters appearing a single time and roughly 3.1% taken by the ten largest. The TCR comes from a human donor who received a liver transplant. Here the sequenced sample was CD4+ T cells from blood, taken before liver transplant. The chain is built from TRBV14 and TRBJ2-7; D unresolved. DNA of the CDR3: TGTGCCAGCAGCCAAGATAGGGCCGGGTTGTACTTC. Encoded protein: CASSQDRAGLYF.